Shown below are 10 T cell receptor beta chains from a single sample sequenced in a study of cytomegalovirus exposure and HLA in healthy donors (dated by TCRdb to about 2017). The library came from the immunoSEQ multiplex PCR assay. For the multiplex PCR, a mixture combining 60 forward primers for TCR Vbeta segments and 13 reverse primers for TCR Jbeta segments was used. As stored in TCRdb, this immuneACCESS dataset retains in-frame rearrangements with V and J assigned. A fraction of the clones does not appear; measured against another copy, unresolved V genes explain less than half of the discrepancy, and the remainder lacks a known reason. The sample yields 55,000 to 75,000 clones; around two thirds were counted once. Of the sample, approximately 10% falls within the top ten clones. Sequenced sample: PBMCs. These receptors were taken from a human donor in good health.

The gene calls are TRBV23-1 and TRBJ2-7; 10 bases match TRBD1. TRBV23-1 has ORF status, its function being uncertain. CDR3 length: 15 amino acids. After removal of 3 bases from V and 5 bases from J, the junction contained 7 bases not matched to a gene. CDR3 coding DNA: TGCGCCAGCAGTCAGGACGGACAGGGGGACCACGAGCAGTACTTC. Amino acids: CASSQDGQGDHEQYF.

DNA for the CDR3: TGTGCCAGCAGTTTATGGGGGGAGGGGGCCTACAATGAGCAGTTCTTC. It specifies CASSLWGEGAYNEQFF. The chain has TRBV27 and TRBJ2-1; a weak D match, TRBD2 (7 bases). V was shortened by 1 base and J by 2 bases, with 12 bases between the two germline ends. The CDR3 contains 16 residues. Per the germline V gene, CDR1 is MNHEY and CDR2 is SMNVEV (reference sequence).

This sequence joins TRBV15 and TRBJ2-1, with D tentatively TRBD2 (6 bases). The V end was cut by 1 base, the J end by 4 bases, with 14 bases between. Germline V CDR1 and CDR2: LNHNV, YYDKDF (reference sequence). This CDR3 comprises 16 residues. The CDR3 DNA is TGTGCCACCAGCAGAGGGGTCGGTGGGACTTACAATGAGCAGTTCTTC. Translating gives CATSRGVGGTYNEQFF.

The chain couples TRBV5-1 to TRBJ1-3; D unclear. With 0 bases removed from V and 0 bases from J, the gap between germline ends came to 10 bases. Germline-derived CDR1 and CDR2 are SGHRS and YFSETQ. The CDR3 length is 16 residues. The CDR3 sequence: CASSLAAGDSGNTIYF. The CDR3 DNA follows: TGCGCCAGCAGCTTGGCGGCCGGGGACTCTGGAAACACCATATATTTT.

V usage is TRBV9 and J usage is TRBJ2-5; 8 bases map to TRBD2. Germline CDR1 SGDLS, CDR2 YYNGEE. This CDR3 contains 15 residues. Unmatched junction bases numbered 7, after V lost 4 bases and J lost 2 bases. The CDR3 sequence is CASSNSGAPQETQYF. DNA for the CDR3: TGTGCCAGCAGCAATAGCGGGGCCCCACAAGAGACCCAGTACTTC.

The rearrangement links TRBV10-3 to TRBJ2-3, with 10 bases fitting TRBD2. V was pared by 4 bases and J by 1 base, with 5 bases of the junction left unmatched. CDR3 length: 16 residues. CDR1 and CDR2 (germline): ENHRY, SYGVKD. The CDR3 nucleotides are TGTGCCATCAGTGGAACCGGGACTAGCGGCACAGATACGCAGTATTTT. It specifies CAISGTGTSGTDTQYF.

The CDR3 region is CASSPGQRSTEAFF. In DNA form, the CDR3 reads TGTGCCAGCTCACCCGGCCAGAGGAGCACTGAAGCTTTCTTT. This chain joins TRBV18 and TRBJ1-1, with D uncertain. The CDR3 has 14 residues. Trimming took off 3 bases at V and 4 bases at J, with 12 bases between the two ends. Germline V CDR1 and CDR2: KGHSH, LQKENI.

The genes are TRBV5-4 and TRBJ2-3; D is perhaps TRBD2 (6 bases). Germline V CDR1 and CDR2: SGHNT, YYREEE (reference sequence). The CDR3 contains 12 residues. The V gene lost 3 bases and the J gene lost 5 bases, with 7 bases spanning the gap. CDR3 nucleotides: TGTGCCAGCAGCTGGGGGGAAGATACGCAGTATTTT. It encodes CASSWGEDTQYF. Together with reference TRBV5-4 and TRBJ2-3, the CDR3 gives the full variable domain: ETGVTQSPTHLIKTRGQQVTLRCSSQSGHNTVSWYQQALGQGPQFIFQYYREEENGRGNFPPRFSGLQFPNYSSELNVNALELDDSALYLCASSWGEDTQYFGPGTRLTVL.

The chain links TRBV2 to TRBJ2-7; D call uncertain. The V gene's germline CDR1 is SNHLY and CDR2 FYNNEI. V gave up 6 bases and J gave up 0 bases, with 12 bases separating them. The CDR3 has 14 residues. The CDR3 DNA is TGTGCCAGCAGGGTCGACATCTCCTCCTACGAGCAGTACTTC. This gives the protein CASRVDISSYEQYF.

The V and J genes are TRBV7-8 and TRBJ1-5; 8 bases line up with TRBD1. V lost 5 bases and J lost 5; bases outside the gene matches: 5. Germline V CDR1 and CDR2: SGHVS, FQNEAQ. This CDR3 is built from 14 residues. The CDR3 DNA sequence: TGTGCCAGCAGCCCTGGGACAGGCTATCAGCCCCAGCATTTT. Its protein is CASSPGTGYQPQHF.